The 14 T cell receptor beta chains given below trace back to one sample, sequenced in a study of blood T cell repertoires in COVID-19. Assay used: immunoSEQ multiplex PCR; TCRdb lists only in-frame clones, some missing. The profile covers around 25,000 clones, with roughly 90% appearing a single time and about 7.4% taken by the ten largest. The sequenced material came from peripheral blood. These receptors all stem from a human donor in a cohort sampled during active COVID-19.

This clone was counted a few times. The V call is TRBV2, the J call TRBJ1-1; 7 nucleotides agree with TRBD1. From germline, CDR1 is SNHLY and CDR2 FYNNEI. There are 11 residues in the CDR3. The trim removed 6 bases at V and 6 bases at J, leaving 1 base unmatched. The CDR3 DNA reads TGTGCCAGCAGACAGGGGTCTGAAGCTTTCTTT. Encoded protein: CASRQGSEAFF.

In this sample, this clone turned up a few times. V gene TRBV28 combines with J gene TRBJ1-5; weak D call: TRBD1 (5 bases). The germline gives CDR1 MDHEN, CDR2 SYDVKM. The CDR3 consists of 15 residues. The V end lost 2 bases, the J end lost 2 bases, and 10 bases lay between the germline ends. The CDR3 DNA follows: TGTGCCAGCAGTTTAGGGCAGGGCGGCAATCAGCCCCAGCATTTT. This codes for CASSLGQGGNQPQHF. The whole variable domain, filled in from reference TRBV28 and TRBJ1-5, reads DVKVTQSSRYLVKRTGEKVFLECVQDMDHENMFWYRQDPGLGLRLIYFSYDVKMKEKGDIPEGYSVSREKKERFSLILESASTNQTSMYLCASSLGQGGNQPQHFGDGTRLSIL.

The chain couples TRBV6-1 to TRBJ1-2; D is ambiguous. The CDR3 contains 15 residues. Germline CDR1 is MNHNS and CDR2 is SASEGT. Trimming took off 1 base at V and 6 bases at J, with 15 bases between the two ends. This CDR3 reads CASSEGWAAIHGYTF. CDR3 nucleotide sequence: TGTGCCAGCAGTGAAGGTTGGGCAGCTATTCATGGCTACACCTTC.

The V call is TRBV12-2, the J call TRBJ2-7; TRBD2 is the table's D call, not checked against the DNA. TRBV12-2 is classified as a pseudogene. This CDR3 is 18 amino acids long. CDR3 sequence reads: CASRFVFSGRAVISEQYF. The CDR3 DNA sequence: TGTGCAAGTCGCTTCGTGTTTAGCGGGAGGGCCGTAATTAGCGAGCAGTACTTC.

The CDR3 spells CASSISGHVPNYGYTF. For the CDR3, the DNA is TGTGCCAGTAGTATTTCAGGGCACGTGCCTAACTATGGCTACACCTTC. The rearrangement uses TRBV19 and TRBJ1-2, with a weak D call TRBD1 (5 bases). V shed 3 bases and J shed 0 bases, with 14 bases lying between them. Germline V CDR1 and CDR2: LNHDA, SQIVND (reference sequence). The CDR3 consists of 16 residues.

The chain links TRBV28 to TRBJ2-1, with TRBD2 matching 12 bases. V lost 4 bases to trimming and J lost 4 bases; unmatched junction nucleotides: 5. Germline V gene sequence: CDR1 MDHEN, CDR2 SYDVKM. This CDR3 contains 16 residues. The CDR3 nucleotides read TGTGCCAGCAGTTCTAGCGGGAGGGCCATTTACAATGAGCAGTTCTTC. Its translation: CASSSSGRAIYNEQFF.

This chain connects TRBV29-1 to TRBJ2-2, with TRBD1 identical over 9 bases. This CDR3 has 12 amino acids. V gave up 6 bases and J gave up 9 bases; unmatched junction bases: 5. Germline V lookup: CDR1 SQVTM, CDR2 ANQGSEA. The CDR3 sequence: CSVQQGARELFF. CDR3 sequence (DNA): TGCAGCGTACAACAGGGGGCCCGGGAGCTGTTTTTT.

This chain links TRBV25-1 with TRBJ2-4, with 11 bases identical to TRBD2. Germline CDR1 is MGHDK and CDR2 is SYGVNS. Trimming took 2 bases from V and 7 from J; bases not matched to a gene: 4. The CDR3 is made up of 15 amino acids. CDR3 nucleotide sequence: TGTGCCAGCAGTGAACCGCGGACTAGCGGGAACATTCAGTACTTC. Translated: CASSEPRTSGNIQYF.

The CDR3 reads CASKGLLGTNEKLFF. The DNA for the CDR3 is TGTGCCAGCAAGGGGTTATTGGGAACTAATGAAAAACTGTTTTTT. The V and J genes are TRBV27 and TRBJ1-4, with a tentative D call TRBD1 (5 bases). The CDR3 loop spans 15 amino acids. The germline V and J ends were trimmed by 7 bases and 1 base, with 13 bases remaining between them. CDR1 is MNHEY, CDR2 SMNVEV, per germline (reference sequence).

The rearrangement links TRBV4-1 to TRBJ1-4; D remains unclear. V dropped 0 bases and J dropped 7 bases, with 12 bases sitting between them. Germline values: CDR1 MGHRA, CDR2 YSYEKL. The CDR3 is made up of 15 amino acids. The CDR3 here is CASSQEGTIREKLFF. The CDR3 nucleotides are TGCGCCAGCAGCCAAGAGGGCACCATCCGTGAAAAACTGTTTTTT.

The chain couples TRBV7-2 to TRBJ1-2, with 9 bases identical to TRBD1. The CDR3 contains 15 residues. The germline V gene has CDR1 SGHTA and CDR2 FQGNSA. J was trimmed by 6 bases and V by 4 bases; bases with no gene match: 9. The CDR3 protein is CASSSLGTGLNGYTF. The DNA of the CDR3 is TGTGCCAGCAGCTCCCTAGGGACAGGGTTAAATGGCTACACCTTC. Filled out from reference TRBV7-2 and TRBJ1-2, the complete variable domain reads GAGVSQSPSNKVTEKGKDVELRCDPISGHTALYWYRQSLGQGLEFLIYFQGNSAPDKSGLPSDRFSAERTGGSVSTLTIQRTQQEDSAVYLCASSSLGTGLNGYTFGSGTRLTVV.

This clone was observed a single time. CDR3 bases: TGTGCCAGCAGCCAAGAACGGGCGGGGGGGATCGAGCAGTACTTC. As protein: CASSQERAGGIEQYF. The chain combines TRBV14 with TRBJ2-7; 9 bases are shared with TRBD2. CDR1 and CDR2 from the germline V gene are SGHDN and FVKESK. With V trimmed by 0 bases and J by 6 bases, 6 bases remained unmatched. The CDR3 has 15 residues.

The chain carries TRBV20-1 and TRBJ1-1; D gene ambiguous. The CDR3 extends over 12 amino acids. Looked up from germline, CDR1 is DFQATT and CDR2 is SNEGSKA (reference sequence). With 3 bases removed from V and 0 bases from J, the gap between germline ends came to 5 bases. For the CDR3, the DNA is TGCAGTGCTAGTTACATGAACACTGAAGCTTTCTTT. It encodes CSASYMNTEAFF.

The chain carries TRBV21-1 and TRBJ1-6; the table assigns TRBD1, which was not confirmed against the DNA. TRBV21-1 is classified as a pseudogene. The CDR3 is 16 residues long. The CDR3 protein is CASSQEGTGNNSPLHF. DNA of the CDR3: TGTGCCAGCAGCCAGGAAGGGACAGGGAATAATTCACCCCTCCACTTT.